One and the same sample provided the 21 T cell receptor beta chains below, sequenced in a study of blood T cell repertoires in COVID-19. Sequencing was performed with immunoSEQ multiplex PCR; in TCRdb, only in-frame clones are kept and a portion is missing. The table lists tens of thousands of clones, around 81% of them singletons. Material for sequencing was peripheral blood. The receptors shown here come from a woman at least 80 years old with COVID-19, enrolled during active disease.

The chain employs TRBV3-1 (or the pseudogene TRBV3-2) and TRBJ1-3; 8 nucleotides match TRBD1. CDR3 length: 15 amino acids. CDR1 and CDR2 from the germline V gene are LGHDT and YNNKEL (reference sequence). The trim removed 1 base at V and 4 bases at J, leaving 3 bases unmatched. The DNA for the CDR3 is TGTGCCAGCAGCCAAGGGGACAGGTTCGGAAACACCATATATTTT. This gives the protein CASSQGDRFGNTIYF.

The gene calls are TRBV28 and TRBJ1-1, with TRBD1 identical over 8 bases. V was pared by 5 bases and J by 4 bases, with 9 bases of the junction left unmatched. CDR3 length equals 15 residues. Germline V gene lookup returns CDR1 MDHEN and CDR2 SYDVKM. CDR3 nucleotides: TGTGCCAGCAGTAAATCCAGGGGGCCGAGCACTGAAGCTTTCTTT. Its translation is CASSKSRGPSTEAFF.

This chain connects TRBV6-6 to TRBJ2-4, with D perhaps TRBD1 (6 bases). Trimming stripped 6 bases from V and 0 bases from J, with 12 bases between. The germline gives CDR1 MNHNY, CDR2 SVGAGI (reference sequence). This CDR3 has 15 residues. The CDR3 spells CASRPGQIAKNIQYF. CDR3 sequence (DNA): TGTGCCAGCAGACCCGGACAGATAGCCAAAAACATTCAGTACTTC.

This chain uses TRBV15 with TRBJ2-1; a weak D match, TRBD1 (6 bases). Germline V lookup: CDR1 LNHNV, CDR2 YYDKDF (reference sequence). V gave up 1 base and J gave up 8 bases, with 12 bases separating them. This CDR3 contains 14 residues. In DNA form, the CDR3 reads TGTGCCACCAGCAGAGTTACAGGGCCTGATGAGCAGTTCTTC. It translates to CATSRVTGPDEQFF.

This CDR3 reads CASSEEGRSPYGYTF. CDR3 DNA: TGTGCCAGTAGTGAGGAGGGTCGATCTCCCTATGGCTACACCTTC. The chain combines TRBV19 with TRBJ1-2; D remains unclear. Between the trimmed V and J ends, which lost 5 bases and 4 bases, there was a span of 17 bases. Germline values: CDR1 LNHDA, CDR2 SQIVND (reference sequence). The CDR3 extends over 15 amino acids. The full variable domain, with the rest looked up from reference TRBV19 and TRBJ1-2, is DGGITQSPKYLFRKEGQNVTLSCEQNLNHDAMYWYRQDPGQGLRLIYYSQIVNDFQKGDIAEGYSVSREKKESFPLTVTSAQKNPTAFYLCASSEEGRSPYGYTFGSGTRLTVV.

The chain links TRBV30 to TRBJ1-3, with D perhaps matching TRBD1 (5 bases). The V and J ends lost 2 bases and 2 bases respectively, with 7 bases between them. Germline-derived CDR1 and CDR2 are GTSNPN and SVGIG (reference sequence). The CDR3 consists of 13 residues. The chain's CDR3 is CAWSQGAGNTIYF. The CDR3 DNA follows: TGTGCCTGGAGTCAAGGGGCTGGAAACACCATATATTTT. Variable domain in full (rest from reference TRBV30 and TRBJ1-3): SQTIHQWPATLVQPVGSPLSLECTVEGTSNPNLYWYRQAAGRGLQLLFYSVGIGQISSEVPQNLSASRPQDRQFILSSKKLLLSDSGFYLCAWSQGAGNTIYFGEGSWLTVV.

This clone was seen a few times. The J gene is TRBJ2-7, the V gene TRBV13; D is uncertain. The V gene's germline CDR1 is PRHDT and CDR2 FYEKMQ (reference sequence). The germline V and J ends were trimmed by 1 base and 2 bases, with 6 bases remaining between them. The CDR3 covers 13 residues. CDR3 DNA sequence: TGTGCCAGCAGCTTAGTCGGTACCTACGAGCAGTACTTC. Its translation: CASSLVGTYEQYF.

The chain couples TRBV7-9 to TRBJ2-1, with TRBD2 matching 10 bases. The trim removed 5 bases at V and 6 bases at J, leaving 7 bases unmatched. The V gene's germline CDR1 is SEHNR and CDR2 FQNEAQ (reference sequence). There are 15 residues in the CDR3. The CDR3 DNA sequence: TGTGCCAGCAGCAGGGGGCTAGCGGGAGTCAATGAGCAGTTCTTC. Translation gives CASSRGLAGVNEQFF.

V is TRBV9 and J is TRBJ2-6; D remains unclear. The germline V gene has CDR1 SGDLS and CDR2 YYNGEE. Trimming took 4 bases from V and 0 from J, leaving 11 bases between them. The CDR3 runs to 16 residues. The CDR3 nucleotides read TGTGCCAGCAGCAAGAACAGAGACTCTGGGGCCAACGTCCTGACTTTC. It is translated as CASSKNRDSGANVLTF. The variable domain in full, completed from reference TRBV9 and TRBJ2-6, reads DSGVTQTPKHLITATGQRVTLRCSPRSGDLSVYWYQQSLDQGLQFLIQYYNGEERAKGNILERFSAQQFPDLHSELNLSSLELGDSALYFCASSKNRDSGANVLTFGAGSRLTVL.

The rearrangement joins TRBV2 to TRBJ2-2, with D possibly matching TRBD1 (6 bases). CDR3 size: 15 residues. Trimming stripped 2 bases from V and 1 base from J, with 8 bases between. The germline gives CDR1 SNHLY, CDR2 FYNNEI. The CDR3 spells CASSEYRVNTGELFF. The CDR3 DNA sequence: TGTGCCAGCAGTGAATACAGGGTGAACACCGGGGAGCTGTTTTTT.

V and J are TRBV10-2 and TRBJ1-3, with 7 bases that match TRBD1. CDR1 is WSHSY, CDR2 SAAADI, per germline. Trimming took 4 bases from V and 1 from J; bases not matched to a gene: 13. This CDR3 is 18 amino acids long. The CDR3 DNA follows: TGCGCCAGCAGTGCGGGCGTAGGCGAGGGGGCTTCTGGAAACACCATATATTTT. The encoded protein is CASSAGVGEGASGNTIYF.

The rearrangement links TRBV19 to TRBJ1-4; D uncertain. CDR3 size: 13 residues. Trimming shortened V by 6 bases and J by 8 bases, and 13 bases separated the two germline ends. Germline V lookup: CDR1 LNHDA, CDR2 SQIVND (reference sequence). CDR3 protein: CASSYGRAEKLFF. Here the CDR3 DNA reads TGTGCCAGTAGCTATGGGAGGGCGGAAAAACTGTTTTTT.

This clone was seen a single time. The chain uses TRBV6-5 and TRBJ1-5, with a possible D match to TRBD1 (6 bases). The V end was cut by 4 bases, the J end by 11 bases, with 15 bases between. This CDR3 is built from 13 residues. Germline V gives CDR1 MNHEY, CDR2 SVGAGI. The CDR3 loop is CASSWGGRSAQHF. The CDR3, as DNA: TGTGCCAGCAGTTGGGGGGGGCGATCAGCCCAGCATTTT.

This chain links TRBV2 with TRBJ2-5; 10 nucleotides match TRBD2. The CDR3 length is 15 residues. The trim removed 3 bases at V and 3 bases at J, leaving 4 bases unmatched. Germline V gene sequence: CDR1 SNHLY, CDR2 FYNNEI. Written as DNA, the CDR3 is TGTGCCAGCAGTGATTACGGACTAGCGGAAGAGACCCAGTACTTC. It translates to CASSDYGLAEETQYF.

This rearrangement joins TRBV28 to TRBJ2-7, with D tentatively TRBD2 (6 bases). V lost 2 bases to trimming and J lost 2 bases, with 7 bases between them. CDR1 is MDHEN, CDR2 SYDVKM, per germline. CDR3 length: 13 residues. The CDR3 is CASSLGGTYEQYF. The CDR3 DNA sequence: TGTGCCAGCAGTTTAGGAGGGACCTACGAGCAGTACTTC.

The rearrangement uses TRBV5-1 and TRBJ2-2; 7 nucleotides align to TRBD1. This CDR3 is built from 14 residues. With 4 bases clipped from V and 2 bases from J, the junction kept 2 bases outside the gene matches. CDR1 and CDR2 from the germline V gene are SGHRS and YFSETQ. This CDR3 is CASSGQANTGELFF. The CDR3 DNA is TGCGCCAGCAGCGGACAGGCCAACACCGGGGAGCTGTTTTTT.

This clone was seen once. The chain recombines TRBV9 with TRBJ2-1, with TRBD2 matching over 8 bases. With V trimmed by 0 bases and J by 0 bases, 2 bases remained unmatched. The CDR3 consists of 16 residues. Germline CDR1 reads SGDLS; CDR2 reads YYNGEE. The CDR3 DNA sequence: TGTGCCAGCAGCGTAGCGGGAGGGTACTCCTACAATGAGCAGTTCTTC. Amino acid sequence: CASSVAGGYSYNEQFF.

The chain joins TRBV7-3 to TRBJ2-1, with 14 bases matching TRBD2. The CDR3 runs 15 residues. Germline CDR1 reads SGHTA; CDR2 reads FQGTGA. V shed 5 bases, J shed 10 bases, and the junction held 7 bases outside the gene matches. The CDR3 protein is CASSPMGLAGDEQFF. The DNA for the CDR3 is TGTGCCAGCAGCCCTATGGGACTAGCGGGAGACGAGCAGTTCTTC.

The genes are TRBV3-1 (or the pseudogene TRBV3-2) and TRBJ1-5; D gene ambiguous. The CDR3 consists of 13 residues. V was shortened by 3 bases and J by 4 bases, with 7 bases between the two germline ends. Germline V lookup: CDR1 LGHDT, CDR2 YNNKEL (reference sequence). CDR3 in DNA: TGTGCCAGCAGCCAGGGCTGGAATCAGCCCCAGCATTTT. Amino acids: CASSQGWNQPQHF.

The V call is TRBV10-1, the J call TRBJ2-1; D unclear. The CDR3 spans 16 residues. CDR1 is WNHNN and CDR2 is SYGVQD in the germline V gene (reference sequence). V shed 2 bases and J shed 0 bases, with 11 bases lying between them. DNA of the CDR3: TGCGCCAGCAGTGAGCCATCAGGTAACTCCTACAATGAGCAGTTCTTC. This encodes CASSEPSGNSYNEQFF.

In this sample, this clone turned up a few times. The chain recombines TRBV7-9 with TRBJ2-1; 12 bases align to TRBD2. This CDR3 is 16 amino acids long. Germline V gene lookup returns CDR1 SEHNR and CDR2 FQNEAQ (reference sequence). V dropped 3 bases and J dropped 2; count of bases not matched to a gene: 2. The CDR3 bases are TGTGCCAGCAGCTTCAGGACTAGCGGGACCTACAATGAGCAGTTCTTC. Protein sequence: CASSFRTSGTYNEQFF.